This T cell receptor beta chain was documented in a study of CD8 T cells in Susac syndrome. Background on the study: Sequenced Susac syndrome patients included roughly six with clinically active disease and roughly 8 in remission. When their blood was taken, patients with Susac syndrome were therapy-naive, taking corticosteroids, or taking intravenous immunoglobulin alone.

Random hexamers were used to reverse transcribe the RNA input (roughly 0.5 to 1 ug). TCR beta CDR3 was amplified by immunoSEQ covering 54 Vbeta and 13 Jbeta. One entry per CDR3 protein, called by TCRdb with MiXCR from the immunoSEQ multiplex PCR reads. The table has about 240,000 distinct CDR3 sequences, approximately 95% seen once. V dropped 3 bases and J dropped 4 bases, with 7 bases sitting between them. Germline lookup yields CDR1 MDHEN and CDR2 SYDVKM. The CDR3 extends over 13 amino acids. This clonotype was seen only a few times. The rearrangement uses TRBV28 and TRBJ1-5; D gene unclear. This TCR came from a human donor with Susac syndrome. The source material was CD4+ T cells from PBMCs. The CDR3 sequence: CASSLALNQPQHF. For the CDR3, the DNA is TGTGCCAGCAGTTTGGCCTTAAATCAGCCCCAGCATTTT.